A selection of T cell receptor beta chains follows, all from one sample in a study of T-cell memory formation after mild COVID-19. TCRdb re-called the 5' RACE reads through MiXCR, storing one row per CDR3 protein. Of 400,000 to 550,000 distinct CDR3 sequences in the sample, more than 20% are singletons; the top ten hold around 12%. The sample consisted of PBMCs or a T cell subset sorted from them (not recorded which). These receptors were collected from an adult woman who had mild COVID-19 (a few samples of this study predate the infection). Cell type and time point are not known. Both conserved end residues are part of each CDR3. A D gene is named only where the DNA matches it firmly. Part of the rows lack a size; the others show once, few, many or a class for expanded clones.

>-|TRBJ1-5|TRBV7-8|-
CASSPLSRAPQAQHF
TGTGCCAGCAGCCCATTGTCGAGGGCCCCGCAAGCCCAGCATTTT
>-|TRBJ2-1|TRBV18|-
CASSPQELRSYNEQFF
TGTGCCAGCTCACCACAGGAGTTGAGATCCTACAATGAGCAGTTCTTC
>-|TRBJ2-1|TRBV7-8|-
CASSLGSRSMGYNEQFF
TGTGCCAGCAGCTTAGGTTCTCGGTCCATGGGGTACAATGAGCAGTTCTTC
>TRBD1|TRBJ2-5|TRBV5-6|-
CASSPTGVEREETQYF
TGTGCCAGCAGCCCTACAGGGGTCGAACGGGAAGAGACCCAGTACTTC
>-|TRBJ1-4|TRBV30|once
CAWKVGANEKLFF
TGTGCCTGGAAAGTCGGCGCTAATGAAAAACTGTTTTTT
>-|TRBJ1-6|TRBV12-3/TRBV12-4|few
CASSLALQSSGLHF
TGTGCCAGCAGTTTAGCGCTTCAATCTTCAGGTCTCCACTTT
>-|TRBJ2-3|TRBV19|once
CASRASHTDTQYF
TGTGCCAGTAGAGCGTCTCACACAGATACGCAGTATTTT
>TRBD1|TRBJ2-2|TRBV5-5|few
CASSQTPDRDTGELFF
TGTGCCAGCAGCCAAACCCCAGACAGGGACACCGGGGAGCTGTTTTTT
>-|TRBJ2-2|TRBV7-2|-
CASSQRLNTGELFF
TGTGCCAGCAGCCAGCGCCTGAACACCGGGGAGCTGTTTTTT
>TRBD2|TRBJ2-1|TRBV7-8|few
CASSSYRDYKNEQFF
TGTGCCAGCAGCTCATACCGGGACTACAAAAATGAGCAGTTCTTC
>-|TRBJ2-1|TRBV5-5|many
CASSLTLRGQFF
TGTGCCAGCAGCTTGACGTTGCGCGGGCAGTTCTTC
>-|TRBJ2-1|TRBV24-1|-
CATSDLYNEQFF
TGTGCCACCAGTGATTTGTACAATGAGCAGTTCTTC
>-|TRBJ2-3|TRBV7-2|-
CASSPRFRDTQYF
TGTGCCAGCAGCCCAAGATTCCGGGATACGCAGTATTTT
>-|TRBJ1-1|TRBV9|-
CASSVGQYSGNTEAFF
TGTGCCAGCAGCGTCGGACAGTACTCCGGGAACACTGAAGCTTTCTTT
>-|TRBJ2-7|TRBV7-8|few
CASSLIGTSGGGEQYF
TGTGCCAGCAGCTTAATTGGTACTAGTGGGGGTGGGGAGCAGTACTTC
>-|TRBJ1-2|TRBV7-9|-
CASSLLQSEQIYGYTF
TGTGCCAGCAGCCTCCTCCAGTCGGAACAGATCTATGGCTACACCTTC
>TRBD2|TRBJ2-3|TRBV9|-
CASSVTGTRGVDTQYF
TGTGCCAGCAGCGTAACCGGGACTAGGGGGGTTGATACGCAGTATTTT
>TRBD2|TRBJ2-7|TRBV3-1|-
CASSPIAGGHYEQYF
TGTGCCAGCAGCCCAATAGCGGGGGGGCACTACGAGCAGTACTTC
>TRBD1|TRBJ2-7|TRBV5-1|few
CASSLGDRGHPSYEQYF
TGCGCCAGCAGCTTGGGGGACAGGGGCCACCCCTCCTACGAGCAGTACTTC
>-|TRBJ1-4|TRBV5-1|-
CASSFSGIQEKLFF
TGCGCCAGCAGCTTTTCCGGGATTCAGGAAAAACTGTTTTTT
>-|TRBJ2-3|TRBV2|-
CASSHWTFPPWTDTQYF
TGTGCCAGCAGCCACTGGACTTTCCCCCCATGGACAGATACGCAGTATTTT
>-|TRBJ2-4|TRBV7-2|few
CASSLSGEGIQYF
TGTGCCAGCAGCCTTTCCGGGGAAGGCATTCAGTACTTC
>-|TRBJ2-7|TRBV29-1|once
CSVEGIRSGYEQYF
TGCAGCGTTGAGGGGATTAGGAGCGGCTACGAGCAGTACTTC
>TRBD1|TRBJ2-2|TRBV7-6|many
CASSQSRLQGAGELFF
TGTGCCAGCAGCCAAAGTCGCCTTCAGGGGGCCGGGGAGCTGTTTTTT
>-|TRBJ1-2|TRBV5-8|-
CASSLPGKTGGYTF
TGTGCCAGCAGTCTTCCGGGAAAAACAGGCGGCTACACCTTC
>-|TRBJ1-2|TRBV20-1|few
CSAPTPDSPYGYTF
TGCAGTGCTCCCACCCCGGACAGCCCCTATGGCTACACCTTC
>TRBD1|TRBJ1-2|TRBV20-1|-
CSARPLDRGLEGYTF
TGCAGTGCTAGGCCTCTGGACAGGGGACTGGAAGGCTACACCTTC
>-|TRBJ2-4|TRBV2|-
CASSVRGAKNIQYF
TGTGCCAGCAGTGTTCGGGGGGCCAAAAACATTCAGTACTTC
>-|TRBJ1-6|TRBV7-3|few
CASSPPSGPSGSSPLHF
TGTGCCAGCAGCCCCCCATCAGGGCCCTCGGGGAGTTCACCCCTCCACTTT
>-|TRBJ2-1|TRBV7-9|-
CASSLAGTFYNEQFF
TGTGCCAGCAGCTTAGCGGGAACTTTCTACAATGAGCAGTTCTTC
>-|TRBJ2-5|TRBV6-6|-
CASSDSYQETQYF
TGTGCCAGCAGTGACAGTTACCAAGAGACCCAGTACTTC
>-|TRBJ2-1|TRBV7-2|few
CASSLEWADNEQFF
TGTGCCAGCAGCTTAGAATGGGCGGACAATGAGCAGTTCTTC
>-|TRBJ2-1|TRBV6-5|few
CASSQPASMGQFDEQFF
TGTGCCAGCAGCCAACCCGCATCTATGGGGCAATTCGATGAGCAGTTCTTC
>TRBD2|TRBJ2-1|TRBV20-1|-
CSANRIAGGSLSYNEQFF
TGCAGTGCTAATCGAATAGCGGGAGGGTCCCTCTCCTACAATGAGCAGTTCTTC
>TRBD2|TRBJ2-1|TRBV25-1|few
CASSISGGGSYNEQFF
TGTGCCAGCAGTATATCCGGCGGGGGCTCCTACAATGAGCAGTTCTTC
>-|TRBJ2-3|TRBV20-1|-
CSAPLTGLSTDTQYF
TGCAGTGCTCCCTTGACAGGATTGAGCACAGATACGCAGTATTTT
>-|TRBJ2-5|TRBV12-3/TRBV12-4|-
CASSLKGFGQETQYF
TGTGCCAGCAGTTTAAAAGGGTTTGGCCAAGAGACCCAGTACTTC
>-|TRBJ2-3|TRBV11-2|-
CASSLSRNPSTDTQYF
TGTGCCAGCAGCTTAAGCCGGAACCCTAGCACAGATACGCAGTATTTT
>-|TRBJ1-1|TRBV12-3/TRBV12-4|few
CASSFPPTGMANTEAFF
TGTGCCAGCAGTTTCCCCCCTACCGGGATGGCGAACACTGAAGCTTTCTTT
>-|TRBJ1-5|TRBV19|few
CATSRGSSNQPQHF
TGTGCCACCAGCCGGGGGTCAAGCAATCAGCCCCAGCATTTT
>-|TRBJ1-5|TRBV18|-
CASSTTGAIVKPQHF
TGTGCCAGCTCAACGACAGGAGCAATTGTAAAGCCCCAGCATTTT
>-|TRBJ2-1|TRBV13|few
CASSLGSSRPYNEQFF
TGTGCCAGCAGCTTAGGGAGCAGCCGGCCCTACAATGAGCAGTTCTTC